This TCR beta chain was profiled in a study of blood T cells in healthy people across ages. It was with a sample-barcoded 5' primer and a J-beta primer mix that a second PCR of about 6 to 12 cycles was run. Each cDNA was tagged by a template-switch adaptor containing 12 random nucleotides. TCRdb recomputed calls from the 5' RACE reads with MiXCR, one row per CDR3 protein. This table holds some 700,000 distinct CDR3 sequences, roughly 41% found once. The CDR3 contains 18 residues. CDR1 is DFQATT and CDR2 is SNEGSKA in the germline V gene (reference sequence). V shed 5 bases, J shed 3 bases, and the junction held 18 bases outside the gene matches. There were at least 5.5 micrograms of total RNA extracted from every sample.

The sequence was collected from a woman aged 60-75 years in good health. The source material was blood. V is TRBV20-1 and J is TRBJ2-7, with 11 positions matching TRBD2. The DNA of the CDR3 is TGCAGTGCTTCCGGAGCCCCGGGACTAGCGGAAGGGTTCTACGAGCAGTACTTC. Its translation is CSASGAPGLAEGFYEQYF.